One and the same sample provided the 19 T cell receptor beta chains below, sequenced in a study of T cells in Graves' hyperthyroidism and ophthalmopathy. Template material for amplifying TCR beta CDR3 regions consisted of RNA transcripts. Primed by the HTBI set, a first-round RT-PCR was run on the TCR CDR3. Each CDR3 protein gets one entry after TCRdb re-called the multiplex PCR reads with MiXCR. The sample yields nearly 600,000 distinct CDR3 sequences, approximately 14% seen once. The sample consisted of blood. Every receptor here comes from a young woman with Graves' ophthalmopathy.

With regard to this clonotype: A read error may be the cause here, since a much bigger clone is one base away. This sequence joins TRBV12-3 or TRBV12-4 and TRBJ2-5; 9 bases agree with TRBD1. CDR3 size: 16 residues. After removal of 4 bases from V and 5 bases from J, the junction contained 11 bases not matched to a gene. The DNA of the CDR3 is TGTGCCAGCAGTTCCTCGGTACAGGGGGCTCTCGAGACCCAGTACTTC. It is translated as CASSSSVQGALETQYF.

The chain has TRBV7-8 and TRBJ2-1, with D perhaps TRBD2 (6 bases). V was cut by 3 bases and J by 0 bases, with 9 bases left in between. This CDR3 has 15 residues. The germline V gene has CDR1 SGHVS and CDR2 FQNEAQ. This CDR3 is CASSFQTSSYNEQFF. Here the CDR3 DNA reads TGTGCCAGCAGCTTCCAGACTAGCTCCTACAATGAGCAGTTCTTC.

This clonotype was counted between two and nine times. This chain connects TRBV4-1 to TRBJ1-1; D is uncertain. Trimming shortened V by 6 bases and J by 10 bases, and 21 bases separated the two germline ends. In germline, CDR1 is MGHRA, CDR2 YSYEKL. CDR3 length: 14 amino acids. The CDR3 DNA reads TGCGCCAGCAGTCCCACCCCCCGGCGGAGAGGAGCTTTCTTT. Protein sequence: CASSPTPRRRGAFF.

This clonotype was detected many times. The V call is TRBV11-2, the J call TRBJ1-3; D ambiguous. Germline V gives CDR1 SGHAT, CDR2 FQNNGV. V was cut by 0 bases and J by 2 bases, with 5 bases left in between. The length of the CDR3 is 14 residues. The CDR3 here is CASSLDWAGNTIYF. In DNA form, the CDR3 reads TGTGCCAGCAGCTTAGACTGGGCTGGAAACACCATATATTTT. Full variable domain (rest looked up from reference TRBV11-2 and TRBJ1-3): EAGVAQSPRYKIIEKRQSVAFWCNPISGHATLYWYQQILGQGPKLLIQFQNNGVVDDSQLPKDRFSAERLKGVDSTLKIQPAKLEDSAVYLCASSLDWAGNTIYFGEGSWLTVV.

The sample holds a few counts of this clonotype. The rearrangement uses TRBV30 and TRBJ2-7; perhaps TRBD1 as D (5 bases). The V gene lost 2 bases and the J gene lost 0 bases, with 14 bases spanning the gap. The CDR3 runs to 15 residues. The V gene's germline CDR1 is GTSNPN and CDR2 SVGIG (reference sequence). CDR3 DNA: TGTGCCTGGAGTATCGACAGACCGAGCTCCTACGAGCAGTACTTC. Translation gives CAWSIDRPSSYEQYF.

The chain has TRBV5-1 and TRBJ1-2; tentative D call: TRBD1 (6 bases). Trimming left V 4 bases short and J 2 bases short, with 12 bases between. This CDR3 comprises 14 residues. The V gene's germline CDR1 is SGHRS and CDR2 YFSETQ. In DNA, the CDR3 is TGCGCCAGCAGCCCCGAGGGGGAGAACTATGGCTACACCTTC. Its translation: CASSPEGENYGYTF.

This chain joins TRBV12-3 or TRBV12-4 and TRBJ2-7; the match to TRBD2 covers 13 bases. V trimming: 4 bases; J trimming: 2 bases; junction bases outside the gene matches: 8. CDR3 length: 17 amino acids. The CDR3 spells CASSSTGLAGAPYEQYF. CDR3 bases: TGTGCCAGCAGTTCGACCGGACTAGCGGGGGCCCCCTACGAGCAGTACTTC.

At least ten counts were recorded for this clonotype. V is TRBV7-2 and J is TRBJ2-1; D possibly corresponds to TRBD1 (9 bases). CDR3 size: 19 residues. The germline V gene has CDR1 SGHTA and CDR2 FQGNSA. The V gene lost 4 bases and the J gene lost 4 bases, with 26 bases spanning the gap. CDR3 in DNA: TGTGCCAGCAGCTCACGACAGGGGGGGTCGGGAGGGCATTACAATGAGCAGTTCTTC. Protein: CASSSRQGGSGGHYNEQFF.

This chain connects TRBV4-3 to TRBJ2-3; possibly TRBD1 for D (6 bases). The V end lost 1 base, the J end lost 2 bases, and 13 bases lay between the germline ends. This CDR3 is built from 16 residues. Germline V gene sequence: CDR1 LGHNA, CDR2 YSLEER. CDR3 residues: CASSQGDRTLTDTQYF. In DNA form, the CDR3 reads TGCGCCAGCAGCCAAGGAGACAGGACACTCACAGATACGCAGTATTTT.

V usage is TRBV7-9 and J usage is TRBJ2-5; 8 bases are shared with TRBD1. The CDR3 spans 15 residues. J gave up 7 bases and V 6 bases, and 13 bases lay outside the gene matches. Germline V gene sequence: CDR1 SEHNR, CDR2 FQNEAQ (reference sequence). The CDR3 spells CASSQGWTGLGTQYF. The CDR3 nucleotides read TGTGCCAGCAGTCAGGGGTGGACAGGGCTGGGGACCCAGTACTTC.

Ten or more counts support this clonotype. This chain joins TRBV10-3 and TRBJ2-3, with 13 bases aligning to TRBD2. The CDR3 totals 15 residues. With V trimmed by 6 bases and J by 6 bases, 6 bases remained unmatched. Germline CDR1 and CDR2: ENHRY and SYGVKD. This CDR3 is CAISRTSGSFDTQYF. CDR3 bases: TGTGCCATCAGCCGGACTAGCGGGAGTTTTGATACGCAGTATTTT.

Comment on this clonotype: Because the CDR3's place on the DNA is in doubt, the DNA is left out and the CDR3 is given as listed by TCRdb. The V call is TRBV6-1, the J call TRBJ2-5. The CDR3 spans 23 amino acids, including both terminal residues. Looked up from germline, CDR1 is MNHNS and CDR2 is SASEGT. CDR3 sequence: CASTNQTSMYLCASSRISETQYF.

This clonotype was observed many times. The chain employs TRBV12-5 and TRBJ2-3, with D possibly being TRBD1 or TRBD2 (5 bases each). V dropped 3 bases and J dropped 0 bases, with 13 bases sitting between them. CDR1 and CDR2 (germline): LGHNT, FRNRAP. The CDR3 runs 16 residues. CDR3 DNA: TGTGCTAGTGGTTTTTCAGGGACCCTTAGCACAGATACGCAGTATTTT. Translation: CASGFSGTLSTDTQYF.

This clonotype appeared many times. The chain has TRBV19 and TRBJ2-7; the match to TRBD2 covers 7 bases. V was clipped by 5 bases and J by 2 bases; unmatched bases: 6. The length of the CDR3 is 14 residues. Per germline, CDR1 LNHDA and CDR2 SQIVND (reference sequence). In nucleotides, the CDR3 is TGTGCCAGTAGTTATGCGGGAGAGGCCTACGAGCAGTACTTC. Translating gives CASSYAGEAYEQYF.

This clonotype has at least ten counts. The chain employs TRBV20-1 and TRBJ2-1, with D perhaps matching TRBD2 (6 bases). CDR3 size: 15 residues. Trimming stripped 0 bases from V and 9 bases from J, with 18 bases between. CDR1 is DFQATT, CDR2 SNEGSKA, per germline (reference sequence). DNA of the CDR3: TGCAGTGCTAGAGACGGTGGGAGGAACCGTGGTGAGCAGTTCTTC. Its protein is CSARDGGRNRGEQFF.

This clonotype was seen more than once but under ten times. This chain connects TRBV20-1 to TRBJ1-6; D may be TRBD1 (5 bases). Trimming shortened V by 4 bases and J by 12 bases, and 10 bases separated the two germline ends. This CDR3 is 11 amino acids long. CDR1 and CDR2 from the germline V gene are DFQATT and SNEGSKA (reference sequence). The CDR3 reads CSAKGVGPLHF. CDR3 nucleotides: TGCAGTGCTAAAGGGGTAGGACCCCTCCACTTT.

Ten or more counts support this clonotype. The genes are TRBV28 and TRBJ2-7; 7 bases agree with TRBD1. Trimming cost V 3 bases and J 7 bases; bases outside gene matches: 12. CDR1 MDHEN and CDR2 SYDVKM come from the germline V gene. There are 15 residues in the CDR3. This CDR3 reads CASSFHPTGLGEQYF. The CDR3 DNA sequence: TGTGCCAGCAGTTTTCACCCGACAGGGCTGGGGGAGCAGTACTTC.

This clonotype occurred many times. CDR3 nucleotide sequence: TGTGCCAGCAATATAGGGGCCATGAACACTGAAGCTTTCTTT. Translation: CASNIGAMNTEAFF. The chain joins TRBV28 to TRBJ1-1; D possibly corresponds to TRBD1 (5 bases). V was clipped by 7 bases and J by 0 bases, with 12 bases between them. This CDR3 has 14 residues. Germline V lookup: CDR1 MDHEN, CDR2 SYDVKM.

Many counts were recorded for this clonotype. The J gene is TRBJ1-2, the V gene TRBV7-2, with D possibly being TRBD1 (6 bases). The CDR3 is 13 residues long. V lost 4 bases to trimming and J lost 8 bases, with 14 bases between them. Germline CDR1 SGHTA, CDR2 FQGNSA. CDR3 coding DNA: TGTGCCAGCAGCTCATCAGGGGTAGGGGGCTACACCTTC. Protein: CASSSSGVGGYTF.